The 20 T cell receptor beta chains below come from one sample, sequenced in a study of CD8 T cells in Susac syndrome. With random hexamers, reverse transcription was performed on about 0.5 to 1 ug of RNA. From the immunoSEQ multiplex PCR reads, TCRdb called clonotypes with MiXCR, one entry per CDR3 protein. Here the sample spans some 260,000 distinct CDR3 sequences, roughly 84% being singletons. The sample was CD8+ T cells from PBMCs. These TCRs come from a human donor with multiple sclerosis.

The genes are TRBV2 and TRBJ1-2; no reliable D call. Trimming shortened V by 2 bases and J by 5 bases, and 15 bases separated the two germline ends. CDR1 is SNHLY and CDR2 is FYNNEI in the germline V gene. This CDR3 has 15 amino acids. CDR3 nucleotide sequence: TGTGCCAGCAGTGAACGAGGGCAGCTCTTATATGGCTACACCTTC. It encodes CASSERGQLLYGYTF.

This chain links TRBV27 with TRBJ1-5; D is perhaps TRBD1 (6 bases). Germline values: CDR1 MNHEY, CDR2 SMNVEV (reference sequence). This CDR3 is built from 14 residues. V was clipped by 6 bases and J by 4 bases, with 13 bases between them. CDR3: CASRGGGGNQPQHF. The CDR3 DNA follows: TGTGCCAGCAGGGGAGGGGGTGGGAATCAGCCCCAGCATTTT.

V and J are TRBV2 and TRBJ1-3, with D unresolved. This CDR3 spans 15 amino acids. Germline CDR1 is SNHLY and CDR2 is FYNNEI. Trimming shortened V by 5 bases and J by 4 bases, and 15 bases separated the two germline ends. CDR3 sequence: CASSPVGVDGNTIYF. CDR3 DNA: TGTGCCAGCAGTCCTGTCGGGGTAGACGGAAACACCATATATTTT.

V usage is TRBV6-5 and J usage is TRBJ1-2; the match to TRBD1 covers 8 bases. CDR1 and CDR2 from the germline V gene are MNHEY and SVGAGI. V shed 2 bases and J 6 bases; nucleotides not matched to a gene: 5. The CDR3 spans 14 residues. CDR3 in amino acids: CASSYQGAFDGYTF. For the CDR3, the DNA is TGTGCCAGCAGTTACCAGGGGGCGTTCGATGGCTACACCTTC.

The chain has TRBV3-1 and TRBJ1-5; D gene uncertain. V was cut by 8 bases and J by 3 bases, with 5 bases left in between. Germline-derived CDR1 and CDR2 are LGHDT and YNNKEL (reference sequence). The CDR3 spans 11 residues. Here the CDR3 reads CASGVNQPQHF. For the CDR3, the DNA is TGTGCCAGCGGGGTCAATCAGCCCCAGCATTTT.

The rearrangement uses TRBV15 and TRBJ2-1, with 9 bases matching TRBD2. Germline CDR1 and CDR2: LNHNV and YYDKDF (reference sequence). The CDR3 runs 15 residues. J gave up 10 bases and V 0 bases, and 7 bases lay outside the gene matches. The CDR3 reads CATSRDISGSREQFF. In DNA, the CDR3 is TGTGCCACCAGCAGAGATATTAGCGGGAGCCGGGAGCAGTTCTTC.

This chain's CDR3 is CASSRPGLGAHNEQFF. CDR3 DNA sequence: TGTGCCAGCAGCCGACCGGGACTAGGGGCTCACAATGAGCAGTTCTTC. The genes are TRBV4-2 and TRBJ2-1; 8 positions match TRBD2. The CDR3 extends over 16 amino acids. The germline V gene encodes CDR1 LGHNA and CDR2 YNFKEQ. The J segment lost 5 bases and the V segment lost 4 bases, leaving 10 bases of the junction unmatched.

The chain links TRBV12-3 or TRBV12-4 to TRBJ2-1; 8 bases fit TRBD2. The V gene end was trimmed by 6 bases and the J gene end by 8 bases; junction bases not matched to a gene: 12. CDR3 length: 15 amino acids. The CDR3: CASRIYGTSSDEQFF. CDR3 DNA: TGTGCCAGCAGGATTTACGGGACTAGTAGCGATGAGCAGTTCTTC.

A remark on this clonotype: An end of the junction differs from the germline gene, which may be a read error. J is TRBJ2-7 and V is TRBV6-1; possibly TRBD2 for D (6 bases). CDR1 and CDR2 (germline): MNHNS, SASEGT. The CDR3 length is 10 residues. The CDR3 DNA is TGTGCCAGCAGTTGGGGGGAGCGGTACTTC. Translation gives CASSWGERYF.

This chain links TRBV7-9 with TRBJ1-2, with 8 nucleotides matching TRBD1. CDR3 length equals 18 residues. J gave up 6 bases and V 3 bases, and 18 bases lay outside the gene matches. Per germline, CDR1 SEHNR and CDR2 FQNEAQ (reference sequence). The CDR3 nucleotides are TGTGCCAGCAGCTTGTACCCCTCAGTGGACAGGGCCTTCCATGGCTACACCTTC. Translation: CASSLYPSVDRAFHGYTF.

This rearrangement joins TRBV7-3 to TRBJ2-2, with 10 bases that match TRBD2. J was trimmed by 6 bases and V by 0 bases; bases with no gene match: 1. The length of the CDR3 is 15 residues. From germline, CDR1 is SGHTA and CDR2 FQGTGA. The chain's CDR3 is CASSLTLAGAGELFF. The CDR3, as DNA: TGTGCCAGCAGCTTAACCCTAGCGGGAGCCGGGGAGCTGTTTTTT.

The genes are TRBV20-1 and TRBJ2-7; perhaps TRBD2 as D (6 bases). The CDR3 loop spans 13 amino acids. Germline CDR1 and CDR2: DFQATT and SNEGSKA (reference sequence). With 6 bases removed from V and 2 bases from J, the gap between germline ends came to 14 bases. CDR3 sequence reads: CSALTSSAYEQYF. Here the CDR3 DNA reads TGCAGTGCCTTAACTAGCTCCGCCTACGAGCAGTACTTC.

The rearrangement uses TRBV9 and TRBJ2-3; maybe TRBD2 (6 bases). The germline gives CDR1 SGDLS, CDR2 YYNGEE. The CDR3 has 17 residues. The V and J ends lost 3 bases and 1 base respectively, with 18 bases between them. The CDR3 here is CASSGWGDPAGTDTQYF. The DNA of the CDR3 is TGTGCCAGCAGCGGTTGGGGGGACCCCGCGGGCACAGATACGCAGTATTTT.

CDR3 coding DNA: TGTGCCACCAGCAGGGGACACGAGCAGTACTTC. This encodes CATSRGHEQYF. V and J are TRBV15 and TRBJ2-7; the D call may be TRBD1 or TRBD2 (5 bases each). CDR3 length equals 11 residues. Germline values: CDR1 LNHNV, CDR2 YYDKDF (reference sequence). V shed 3 bases and J shed 5 bases, with 5 bases lying between them.

The rearrangement joins TRBV19 to TRBJ1-5; no clear D gene. Germline V lookup: CDR1 LNHDA, CDR2 SQIVND (reference sequence). V was trimmed by 0 bases and J by 5 bases, leaving 8 bases between them. The CDR3 sequence is 14 residues long. The CDR3 coding sequence is TGTGCCAGTAGTATAGATCTGGAAGATCAGCCCCAGCATTTT. Protein product: CASSIDLEDQPQHF.

The J gene is TRBJ1-2, the V gene TRBV29-1, with D hard to call. The V end lost 4 bases, the J end lost 7 bases, and 13 bases lay between the germline ends. Germline values: CDR1 SQVTM, CDR2 ANQGSEA. The CDR3 loop spans 12 amino acids. The CDR3 region has the DNA TGCAGCGTTGCGACCGGGGATGGTGGCTACACCTTC. Protein sequence: CSVATGDGGYTF.

This clonotype has only one observation. The chain carries TRBV11-2 and TRBJ2-7, with 7 nucleotides matching TRBD2. The CDR3 contains 14 residues. Germline V gives CDR1 SGHAT, CDR2 FQNNGV. V lost 2 bases, J lost 3 bases, and 4 bases stayed unmatched. DNA for the CDR3: TGTGCCAGCAGCTTACTAGCGGACCGCTACGAGCAGTACTTC. This translates into CASSLLADRYEQYF.

The chain is built from TRBV20-1 and TRBJ2-7; 8 nucleotides line up with TRBD1. J gave up 2 bases and V 3 bases, and 3 bases lay outside the gene matches. Germline loops: CDR1 DFQATT, CDR2 SNEGSKA (reference sequence). This CDR3 has 13 residues. Written as DNA, the CDR3 is TGCAGTGCTAGGCAGGGGGCCACCTACGAGCAGTACTTC. Protein product: CSARQGATYEQYF.

The gene calls are TRBV27 and TRBJ1-2; TRBD1 aligns across 11 bases. Germline loops: CDR1 MNHEY, CDR2 SMNVEV (reference sequence). The length of the CDR3 is 14 residues. The V gene end was trimmed by 5 bases and the J gene end by 8 bases; junction bases not matched to a gene: 7. This chain's CDR3 is CASSPGTGGLGYTF. DNA for the CDR3: TGTGCCAGCAGTCCCGGGACAGGGGGTTTGGGCTACACCTTC.

The chain uses TRBV30 and TRBJ1-5; no clear D gene. There are 14 residues in the CDR3. V lost 5 bases to trimming and J lost 3 bases, with 14 bases between them. CDR1 is GTSNPN, CDR2 SVGIG, per germline (reference sequence). CDR3 region: CAWGEAESNQPQHF. The CDR3 nucleotides read TGTGCCTGGGGGGAAGCCGAGTCCAATCAGCCCCAGCATTTT.